The text below deals with one T cell receptor (beta chain). Antigen unknown. Other nucleotide sequences in the sample specify the same CDR3. This sample was taken from a study of cytomegalovirus exposure and HLA in healthy donors. Study-wide points: No immune exposure information besides CMV serostatus was available. TCR beta sequences reportedly predicted the HLA-A and HLA-B alleles of most subjects accurately. Through in vitro validation, three CMV-associated chains were shown to be specific for CMV antigens.

13 Jbeta primers and 60 Vbeta primers were used for the PCR. The protocol was immunoSEQ multiplex PCR, while the TCRdb copy is restricted to in-frame clones and leaves out a portion. Counted here are 65,000 to 95,000 clones, around 79% occurring once; the ten biggest clones make up around 2.5%. The source material was PBMCs. This TCR derives from a young man in good health and CMV-seronegative.

Here the CDR3 reads CASSVGTVQETQYF. The CDR3 coding sequence is TGTGCCAGCAGCGTCGGGACAGTACAAGAGACCCAGTACTTC. The chain employs TRBV9 and TRBJ2-5; TRBD1 agrees at 7 bases. The CDR3 length is 14 residues. The trim removed 2 bases at V and 2 bases at J, leaving 3 bases unmatched. The V gene's germline CDR1 is SGDLS and CDR2 YYNGEE.